This TCR beta chain was sequenced for a study of blood T cell repertoires in COVID-19. Across the study: Acute and convalescent COVID-19 specimens originated in the United States, Italy and Spain.

The junction had 6 bases not matched to a gene; V was cut back by 0 bases and J by 6 bases. This CDR3 is built from 15 residues. Germline assignment: CDR1 SGHDT and CDR2 YYEEEE. Original processing methods: The assay estimated nucleated cells by amplifying reference gene primers. Libraries were prepared by immunoSEQ multiplex PCR; TCRdb keeps only in-frame clonotypes and omits some of them. Clonal size and the V and J genes are those of that table, whereas D and trimming came from the DNA. The repertoire holds a few hundred thousand clones, roughly 80% seen once, with approximately 1.4% in the top ten. Living in 24 US areas, the participants were between about 18 and 95 years of age.

Sample: PBMCs or T cells enriched from blood (not recorded which). The chain employs TRBV5-6 and TRBJ2-3; 8 bases are shared with TRBD2. This TCR was recovered from a woman in her forties with acute COVID-19. This chain's CDR3 is CASSLEAGGVDTQYF. In DNA, the CDR3 is TGTGCCAGCAGCTTGGAGGCCGGGGGGGTGGATACGCAGTATTTT. The full variable domain, with the rest looked up from reference TRBV5-6 and TRBJ2-3, is DAGVTQSPTHLIKTRGQQVTLRCSPKSGHDTVSWYQQALGQGPQFIFQYYEEEERQRGNFPDRFSGHQFPNYSSELNVNALLLGDSALYLCASSLEAGGVDTQYFGPGTRLTVL.